This T cell receptor beta chain was observed in a study of tumor-infiltrating lymphocytes in localized non-small cell lung cancer. Germline lookup yields CDR1 LGHNA and CDR2 YNFKEQ. The CDR3 is 12 amino acids. V gave up 5 bases and J gave up 4 bases, with 6 bases separating them. Produced via immunoSEQ multiplex PCR; TCRdb's table is partial and in-frame only. The sample lists 5,000 to 8,000 clones, 60% to 80% seen once, with 5% to 7% in the top ten. The chain joins TRBV4-2 to TRBJ1-3; D uncertain. Source material: uninvolved lung tissue not adjacent to the tumor. The source is a human donor with non-small cell lung cancer. CDR3 coding DNA: TGTGCCAGCAGCTCCAGGGGAAACACCATATATTTT. Translating it yields CASSSRGNTIYF.